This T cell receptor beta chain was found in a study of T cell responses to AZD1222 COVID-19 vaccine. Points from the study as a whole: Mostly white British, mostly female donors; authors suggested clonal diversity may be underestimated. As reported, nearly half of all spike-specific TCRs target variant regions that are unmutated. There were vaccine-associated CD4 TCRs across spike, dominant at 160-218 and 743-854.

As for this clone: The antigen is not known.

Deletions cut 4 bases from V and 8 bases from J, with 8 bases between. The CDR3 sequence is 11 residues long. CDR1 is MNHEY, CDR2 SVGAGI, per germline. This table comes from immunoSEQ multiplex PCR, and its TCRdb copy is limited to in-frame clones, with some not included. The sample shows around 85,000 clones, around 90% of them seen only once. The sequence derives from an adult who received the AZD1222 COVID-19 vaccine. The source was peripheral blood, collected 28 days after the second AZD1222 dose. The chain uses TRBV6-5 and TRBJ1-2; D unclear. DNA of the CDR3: TGTGCCAGCAGTTCGCAGTGGGGCTACACCTTC. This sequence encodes CASSSQWGYTF.